The T cell receptor (beta chain) described here comes from a study of blood T cell repertoires in COVID-19. Overall study: Sites in the United States, Italy and Spain provided acute and convalescent COVID-19 samples. T cells, B-cell-depleted T cells, or PBMCs supplied cDNA or gDNA.

The germline gives CDR1 LNHDA, CDR2 SQIVND (reference sequence). The CDR3 has 12 residues. Trimming cost V 2 bases and J 7 bases, with 6 bases left between them. Methods used by the authors: Using reference gene primer amplification, nucleated cell counts were estimated. TCRdb keeps only in-frame clones here, not all; method: immunoSEQ multiplex PCR. V, J and clone size were drawn from that table, and D and trimming were deduced from the DNA. The sample comprises roughly 250,000 clones, approximately 90% of which are singletons, and roughly 3.7% rests with the top ten. The J gene is TRBJ2-1, the V gene TRBV19; D remains unclear. Sequenced input: peripheral blood. The sequence came from a woman between 35 and 50 years old with acute or convalescent COVID-19. CDR3 nucleotide sequence: TGTGCCAGTAGTATACCCGGGAATGAGCAGTTCTTC. It encodes CASSIPGNEQFF.